A single sample gave rise to the 32 T cell receptor beta chains below, sequenced in a study of long-term antiretroviral therapy in people with HIV. Version v3.0 of the immunoSEQ assay was performed at survey level. The method was immunoSEQ multiplex PCR; TCRdb's version includes in-frame clones alone and lacks a portion of them. The sample shows roughly 28,000 clones, approximately 90% of them seen only once. Sequenced here: unsorted PBMCs, sampled roughly 2.7 years after starting antiretroviral therapy. The receptors were gathered from a man aged 35 to 55 with HIV.

J is TRBJ2-1 and V is TRBV29-1, with TRBD2 matching over 7 bases. The ends lost 0 bases at V and 0 bases at J; junction bases unmatched: 5. From germline, CDR1 is SQVTM and CDR2 ANQGSEA. The CDR3 runs 16 residues. The CDR3 loop is CSVEDTRTSSYNEQFF. DNA for the CDR3: TGCAGCGTTGAAGATACCAGGACTAGCTCCTACAATGAGCAGTTCTTC.

The V gene is TRBV11-2, the J gene TRBJ1-6; TRBD1 agrees at 7 bases. V gave up 3 bases and J gave up 0 bases; unmatched junction bases: 8. CDR3 length equals 18 residues. CDR1 and CDR2 (germline): SGHAT, FQNNGV. CDR3 sequence reads: CASSFLLRGASYNSPLHF. As DNA, the CDR3 is TGTGCCAGCAGCTTCCTTCTCAGGGGGGCCTCCTATAATTCACCCCTCCACTTT. Full variable domain (rest looked up from reference TRBV11-2 and TRBJ1-6): EAGVAQSPRYKIIEKRQSVAFWCNPISGHATLYWYQQILGQGPKLLIQFQNNGVVDDSQLPKDRFSAERLKGVDSTLKIQPAKLEDSAVYLCASSFLLRGASYNSPLHFGNGTRLTVT.

The rearrangement links TRBV4-1 to TRBJ2-7; maybe TRBD1 (6 bases). V dropped 0 bases and J dropped 2 bases, with 14 bases sitting between them. CDR1 and CDR2 from the germline V gene are MGHRA and YSYEKL. This CDR3 is built from 16 residues. CDR3 loop: CASSQEGQGSPYEQYF. CDR3 bases: TGCGCCAGCAGCCAAGAAGGGCAGGGGTCCCCCTACGAGCAGTACTTC.

V and J are TRBV2 and TRBJ2-1; 11 bases fit TRBD2. The CDR3 covers 18 residues. V trimming: 8 bases; J trimming: 4 bases; junction bases outside the gene matches: 16. Germline values: CDR1 SNHLY, CDR2 FYNNEI. The CDR3 region has the DNA TGTGCCAGCGGAAAAAGATCTCCGGGACTAGCGGAATACAATGAGCAGTTCTTC. Translation: CASGKRSPGLAEYNEQFF.

The chain uses TRBV6-4 and TRBJ2-6; the D gene is possibly TRBD1 (6 bases). CDR3 length: 16 amino acids. With 0 bases removed from V and 1 base from J, the gap between germline ends came to 7 bases. Germline V gene lookup returns CDR1 MRHNA and CDR2 SNTAGT. CDR3 sequence reads: CASSDSGTSGANVLTF. In DNA, the CDR3 is TGTGCCAGCAGTGACTCAGGGACATCTGGGGCCAACGTCCTGACTTTC.

CDR3 nucleotides: TGTGCCAGCAGCTCCTCTGCAGGGGGGAACGAGCAGTACTTC. Translated, it gives CASSSSAGGNEQYF. The rearrangement joins TRBV7-9 to TRBJ2-7; TRBD1 might be the D (7 bases). The CDR3 is made up of 14 amino acids. Germline CDR1 and CDR2: SEHNR and FQNEAQ (reference sequence). The V and J ends lost 4 bases and 5 bases respectively, with 15 bases between them.

Turning to this clone: A read error may produce the germline difference seen at one junction end. CDR3 sequence reads: CASTLAGTVDTQYF. CDR3 in DNA: TGTGCCAGCACCTTAGCGGGGACCGTGGATACGCAGTATTTT. The chain is built from TRBV7-9 and TRBJ2-3; 8 bases are a match to TRBD2. Germline V CDR1 and CDR2: SEHNR, FQNEAQ (reference sequence). The CDR3 covers 14 residues.

The chain employs TRBV19 and TRBJ1-5; TRBD1 matches 9 bases. J lost 3 bases, V lost 3 bases, and 6 bases had no gene match. The CDR3 extends over 16 amino acids. Looked up from germline, CDR1 is LNHDA and CDR2 is SQIVND (reference sequence). This CDR3 reads CASSMGDRAHNQPQHF. The CDR3 DNA reads TGTGCCAGTAGTATGGGGGACAGGGCCCACAATCAGCCCCAGCATTTT.

The chain carries TRBV5-1 and TRBJ2-7, with unresolved D. This CDR3 spans 15 amino acids. Trimming shortened V by 0 bases and J by 11 bases, and 21 bases separated the two germline ends. Germline lookup yields CDR1 SGHRS and CDR2 YFSETQ. The CDR3 DNA is TGCGCCAGCAGCTTGGGCAGGATGAGCACGGAGTGGAAGTACTTC. Translating it yields CASSLGRMSTEWKYF.

The chain joins TRBV6-5 to TRBJ1-2; a weak D match, TRBD1 (5 bases). V was cut by 8 bases and J by 7 bases, with 11 bases left in between. Germline V lookup: CDR1 MNHEY, CDR2 SVGAGI. The CDR3 runs to 11 residues. CDR3: CASGVRGGYTF. The CDR3 DNA reads TGTGCCAGCGGGGTGAGGGGTGGCTACACCTTC.

The CDR3 DNA reads as TGTGCCAGCAGTTCCCCGGGACAGGGATCCTACGAGCAGTACTTC. Amino acid sequence: CASSSPGQGSYEQYF. V is TRBV28 and J is TRBJ2-7; 9 bases agree with TRBD1. This CDR3 contains 15 residues. Germline V CDR1 and CDR2: MDHEN, SYDVKM. With 4 bases clipped from V and 1 base from J, the junction kept 5 bases outside the gene matches.

The rearrangement joins TRBV5-8 to TRBJ1-5; 9 nucleotides match TRBD1. Germline CDR1 is SGHTS and CDR2 is YDEGEE. The CDR3 is 17 amino acids. V lost 4 bases and J lost 2; bases outside the gene matches: 10. The CDR3 nucleotides read TGTGCCAGCAGCCCCCGGGACAGGGATTTAGGCAATCAGCCCCAGCATTTT. Protein: CASSPRDRDLGNQPQHF.

V and J are TRBV29-1 and TRBJ1-1; weak D call: TRBD1 (5 bases). Per germline, CDR1 SQVTM and CDR2 ANQGSEA. V lost 6 bases and J lost 0, with 11 bases in between. This CDR3 region has 13 residues. CDR3 protein: CSVKGRLNTEAFF. The CDR3 DNA follows: TGCAGCGTGAAGGGACGGTTGAACACTGAAGCTTTCTTT.

DNA of the CDR3: TGCAGCGTTGACAACGAGCAGTACTTC. Residues: CSVDNEQYF. The chain joins TRBV29-1 to TRBJ2-7; D is ambiguous. Germline V gives CDR1 SQVTM, CDR2 ANQGSEA. This CDR3 contains 9 residues. The germline V and J ends were trimmed by 3 bases and 5 bases, with 2 bases remaining between them.

The rearrangement uses TRBV7-2 and TRBJ2-3; D gene ambiguous. Germline V gives CDR1 SGHTA, CDR2 FQGNSA. Trimming stripped 1 base from V and 0 bases from J, with 8 bases between. The CDR3 extends over 15 amino acids. CDR3 in DNA: TGTGCCAGCAGCTTAGGGCTAGGAAGCACAGATACGCAGTATTTT. It yields the protein CASSLGLGSTDTQYF.

The chain employs TRBV4-3 and TRBJ1-5, with TRBD1 as a possible D gene (5 bases). The V gene's germline CDR1 is LGHNA and CDR2 YSLEER. V was clipped by 4 bases and J by 1 base, with 20 bases between them. CDR3 size: 18 residues. CDR3 loop: CASSLDPEGFPSNQPQHF. The CDR3 DNA reads as TGCGCCAGCAGCCTCGACCCCGAGGGGTTTCCAAGCAATCAGCCCCAGCATTTT.

The chain couples TRBV29-1 to TRBJ1-2; 11 bases line up with TRBD1. The CDR3 runs 15 residues. Trimming removed 4 bases from V and 6 bases from J; junction bases left unmatched: 10. Per germline, CDR1 SQVTM and CDR2 ANQGSEA. The CDR3 protein is CSVAGTGGVGDGYTF. In nucleotides, the CDR3 is TGCAGCGTTGCCGGGACAGGGGGTGTCGGCGATGGCTACACCTTC.

The chain recombines TRBV2 with TRBJ1-1; D ambiguous. V was trimmed by 2 bases and J by 1 base, leaving 11 bases between them. The CDR3 totals 15 residues. Germline CDR1 SNHLY, CDR2 FYNNEI. This CDR3 is CASSETVFRNTEAFF. The CDR3, as DNA: TGTGCCAGCAGTGAAACGGTCTTCCGGAACACTGAAGCTTTCTTT.

A few counts support this clone. The rearrangement uses TRBV7-2 and TRBJ2-2; the match to TRBD1 covers 8 bases. Germline V gene lookup returns CDR1 SGHTA and CDR2 FQGNSA. This CDR3 comprises 14 residues. J gave up 6 bases and V 4 bases, and 4 bases lay outside the gene matches. The DNA for the CDR3 is TGTGCCAGCAGCTGGCGACAGGGGTCCGGGGAGCTGTTTTTT. It yields the protein CASSWRQGSGELFF.

The rearrangement joins TRBV27 to TRBJ1-3; TRBD1 might be the D (5 bases). The germline gives CDR1 MNHEY, CDR2 SMNVEV (reference sequence). Trimming shortened V by 4 bases and J by 0 bases, and 10 bases separated the two germline ends. The CDR3 is 15 amino acids. The CDR3 loop reads CASSSDGHSGNTIYF. The CDR3 DNA sequence: TGTGCCAGCAGTTCCGACGGACACTCTGGAAACACCATATATTTT.

This chain connects TRBV19 to TRBJ1-1; D might be TRBD1 (6 bases). Germline loops: CDR1 LNHDA, CDR2 SQIVND (reference sequence). V shed 4 bases and J shed 4 bases, with 13 bases lying between them. The CDR3 totals 14 residues. The CDR3 DNA sequence: TGTGCCAGTAGTACCTCTTGGGGGGCCACTGAAGCTTTCTTT. Translated: CASSTSWGATEAFF.

The genes are TRBV7-8 and TRBJ1-6; 7 positions agree with TRBD1. In germline, CDR1 is SGHVS, CDR2 FQNEAQ. V shed 4 bases and J 5 bases; nucleotides not matched to a gene: 8. The CDR3 is 16 residues long. CDR3 DNA: TGTGCCAGCAGCTCCCAGGCGGGACAGAATAATTCACCCCTCCACTTT. This codes for CASSSQAGQNNSPLHF.

Only a few counts were recorded for this clone. The chain employs TRBV4-3 and TRBJ1-1, with D uncertain. The V and J ends lost 0 bases and 6 bases respectively, with 14 bases between them. The germline CDR1 and CDR2 sequences are LGHNA and YSLEER. This CDR3 has 15 residues. CDR3 loop: CASSQDNTRGAEAFF. The CDR3, as DNA: TGCGCCAGCAGCCAAGATAACACGCGCGGGGCTGAAGCTTTCTTT.

This clone has just one count. CDR3 amino acids: CASSLGFWGNNEQFF. Here the CDR3 DNA reads TGTGCCAGCAGCTTAGGGTTTTGGGGGAACAATGAGCAGTTCTTC. The chain recombines TRBV7-2 with TRBJ2-1; either TRBD1 or TRBD2 may supply D (5 bases each). This CDR3 contains 15 residues. Trimming stripped 1 base from V and 5 bases from J, with 12 bases between. From germline, CDR1 is SGHTA and CDR2 FQGNSA.

V is TRBV28 and J is TRBJ1-5; a weak D match, TRBD1 (5 bases). Trimming stripped 2 bases from V and 1 base from J, with 12 bases between. In germline, CDR1 is MDHEN, CDR2 SYDVKM. The CDR3 extends over 16 amino acids. The DNA of the CDR3 is TGTGCCAGCAGTTTACGGCAGGGTAGAAGCAATCAGCCCCAGCATTTT. Translation: CASSLRQGRSNQPQHF.

This clone was observed a single time. The chain combines TRBV28 with TRBJ1-2; D unclear. V lost 4 bases to trimming and J lost 4 bases, with 7 bases between them. The CDR3 length is 12 residues. From germline, CDR1 is MDHEN and CDR2 SYDVKM. The CDR3 region is CASSSSRYGYTF. In DNA form, the CDR3 reads TGTGCCAGCAGTTCATCCCGCTATGGCTACACCTTC.

The V call is TRBV7-8, the J call TRBJ2-3; no clear D gene. This CDR3 contains 15 residues. Germline assignment: CDR1 SGHVS and CDR2 FQNEAQ. The V end lost 4 bases, the J end lost 2 bases, and 13 bases lay between the germline ends. CDR3 in DNA: TGTGCCAGCAGCTCGACTCGTCTTACCACAGATACGCAGTATTTT. Translating gives CASSSTRLTTDTQYF.

The J gene is TRBJ1-1, the V gene TRBV6-5; TRBD1 matches 10 bases. Germline V gene lookup returns CDR1 MNHEY and CDR2 SVGAGI. Trimming took 5 bases from V and 5 from J; bases not matched to a gene: 8. The CDR3 sequence is 15 residues long. The CDR3 sequence is CASSKDRGKRTEAFF. In DNA form, the CDR3 reads TGTGCCAGCAGTAAGGACAGGGGGAAGAGGACTGAAGCTTTCTTT.

This chain links TRBV29-1 with TRBJ2-3; TRBD1 matches 9 bases. The CDR3 runs 17 residues. From germline, CDR1 is SQVTM and CDR2 ANQGSEA. The J segment lost 6 bases and the V segment lost 1 base, leaving 14 bases of the junction unmatched. CDR3 in amino acids: CSVEGPGTGRAPDTQYF. CDR3 in DNA: TGCAGCGTTGAAGGACCCGGGACAGGGAGGGCTCCCGATACGCAGTATTTT.

The V gene is TRBV7-9, the J gene TRBJ2-7, with D maybe TRBD1 (6 bases). The V gene's germline CDR1 is SEHNR and CDR2 FQNEAQ (reference sequence). The CDR3 spans 13 residues. V lost 4 bases to trimming and J lost 5 bases, with 12 bases between them. The CDR3 region is CASSSLAGDEQYF. CDR3 coding DNA: TGTGCCAGCAGCTCCCTCGCAGGGGACGAGCAGTACTTC.

V is TRBV19 and J is TRBJ1-5, with D uncertain. CDR3 size: 15 residues. Germline V CDR1 and CDR2: LNHDA, SQIVND (reference sequence). Between the trimmed V and J ends, which lost 10 bases and 0 bases, there was a span of 16 bases. The CDR3 region is CATTAAGYSNQPQHF. CDR3 DNA: TGTGCCACCACTGCGGCGGGGTATAGCAATCAGCCCCAGCATTTT.

The chain joins TRBV6-1 to TRBJ1-5; D perhaps matches TRBD1 (6 bases). Germline loops: CDR1 MNHNS, CDR2 SASEGT. V was pared by 1 base and J by 7 bases, with 14 bases between. This CDR3 spans 15 amino acids. DNA for the CDR3: TGTGCCAGCAGTGAAGATGGGGGCAGGGACCAGCCCCAGCATTTT. It is translated as CASSEDGGRDQPQHF.